Shown below are 16 T cell receptor beta chains from a single sample sequenced in a study of CD8 T cells in ankylosing spondylitis. Study observations and caveats: Among TCR beta sequences, a motif of eight highly homologous variants appeared characteristic of ankylosing spondylitis blood.

These TCRs' antigens remain unknown. TCRdb passed the 5' RACE reads through MiXCR, listing each CDR3 protein once. Of around 890,000 distinct CDR3 sequences in the sample, about 12% were seen once. The sequenced sample consisted of blood, either unsorted or a sorted T cell fraction (not recorded which). These receptors originate from a male donor with ankylosing spondylitis.

This clonotype has more than one count but fewer than ten. The chain employs TRBV5-6 and TRBJ2-3; D may be TRBD1 (6 bases). The CDR3 extends over 15 amino acids. Trimming left V 4 bases short and J 0 bases short, with 12 bases between. Germline V CDR1 and CDR2: SGHDT, YYEEEE. The CDR3 nucleotides are TGTGCCAGCAGCCTGGACAGATTTAGCACAGATACGCAGTATTTT. It codes for CASSLDRFSTDTQYF.

CDR3 region: CSASPGEVTEAFF. CDR3 bases: TGCAGTGCTAGCCCAGGGGAGGTCACTGAAGCTTTCTTT. The chain carries TRBV20-1 and TRBJ1-1; TRBD1 is a possible D gene (6 bases). This CDR3 is 13 amino acids long. In germline, CDR1 is DFQATT, CDR2 SNEGSKA (reference sequence). V was clipped by 3 bases and J by 4 bases, with 12 bases between them.

This clonotype was observed a handful of times. The rearrangement uses TRBV7-9 and TRBJ1-1, with no clear D. Germline lookup yields CDR1 SEHNR and CDR2 FQNEAQ (reference sequence). The CDR3 has 14 amino acids. Trimming took 3 bases from V and 1 from J, leaving 9 bases between them. The CDR3 sequence is CASSFAGPNTEAFF. CDR3 coding DNA: TGTGCCAGCAGCTTTGCTGGTCCGAACACTGAAGCTTTCTTT.

J is TRBJ1-1 and V is TRBV5-6; tentative D call: TRBD1 (5 bases). CDR1 is SGHDT and CDR2 is YYEEEE in the germline V gene. The CDR3 has 14 residues. Trimming left V 4 bases short and J 0 bases short, with 10 bases between. The CDR3 DNA follows: TGTGCCAGCAGCGGATTGACAGTGAACACTGAAGCTTTCTTT. Its protein product is CASSGLTVNTEAFF.

This chain links TRBV20-1 with TRBJ1-5; possible D gene TRBD1, 5 bases. This CDR3 has 13 amino acids. From germline, CDR1 is DFQATT and CDR2 SNEGSKA (reference sequence). The V gene lost 1 base and the J gene lost 6 bases, with 10 bases spanning the gap. Here the CDR3 reads CSARGGFGQPQHF. CDR3 bases: TGCAGTGCTAGAGGGGGGTTCGGTCAGCCCCAGCATTTT.

The chain links TRBV4-3 to TRBJ2-1; TRBD2 aligns across 7 bases. After removal of 4 bases from V and 2 bases from J, the junction contained 11 bases not matched to a gene. CDR3 length: 17 residues. Germline V gene lookup returns CDR1 LGHNA and CDR2 YSLEER. CDR3 protein: CASSLLRPSGTYNEQFF. DNA for the CDR3: TGCGCCAGCAGCCTCCTAAGACCTAGCGGCACCTACAATGAGCAGTTCTTC.

There are a few counts of this clonotype. This rearrangement joins TRBV7-2 to TRBJ2-5, with TRBD1 as a possible D gene (6 bases). Between the trimmed V and J ends, which lost 5 bases and 5 bases, there was a span of 18 bases. The CDR3 extends over 15 amino acids. Germline CDR1 and CDR2: SGHTA and FQGNSA. CDR3 DNA: TGTGCCAGCAGCCCGAGTGGCGGAACAGGGGAGACCCAGTACTTC. Protein sequence: CASSPSGGTGETQYF. The whole variable domain, filled in from reference TRBV7-2 and TRBJ2-5, reads GAGVSQSPSNKVTEKGKDVELRCDPISGHTALYWYRQSLGQGLEFLIYFQGNSAPDKSGLPSDRFSAERTGGSVSTLTIQRTQQEDSAVYLCASSPSGGTGETQYFGPGTRLLVL.

The chain is built from TRBV20-1 and TRBJ2-7; TRBD1 is a possible D gene (6 bases). Trimming removed 6 bases at V and 2 bases at J, with 14 bases between. Germline CDR1 reads DFQATT; CDR2 reads SNEGSKA (reference sequence). CDR3 size: 13 residues. The CDR3 nucleotides read TGCAGTGCCGGACAGCCTCCTCCCTACGAGCAGTACTTC. Residues: CSAGQPPPYEQYF.

This clonotype was recorded a few times. The rearrangement links TRBV29-1 to TRBJ2-3; tentative D call: TRBD2 (5 bases). CDR3 size: 13 residues. Trimming took 4 bases from V and 1 from J, leaving 9 bases between them. Looked up from germline, CDR1 is SQVTM and CDR2 is ANQGSEA. CDR3 DNA sequence: TGCAGCGTTGGAGGTAGCGGCACAGATACGCAGTATTTT. Protein: CSVGGSGTDTQYF.

V gene TRBV28 combines with J gene TRBJ2-5; 10 bases agree with TRBD2. This CDR3 has 15 amino acids. The germline V gene has CDR1 MDHEN and CDR2 SYDVKM. The V segment lost 5 bases and the J segment 5 bases; nucleotides outside the gene matches: 8. The CDR3 sequence: CASSVGGLATETQYF. CDR3 DNA sequence: TGTGCCAGCAGTGTTGGGGGACTAGCGACGGAGACCCAGTACTTC. The full variable domain, its missing parts supplied by reference TRBV28 and TRBJ2-5, is DVKVTQSSRYLVKRTGEKVFLECVQDMDHENMFWYRQDPGLGLRLIYFSYDVKMKEKGDIPEGYSVSREKKERFSLILESASTNQTSMYLCASSVGGLATETQYFGPGTRLLVL.

This clonotype has ten or more counts. This rearrangement joins TRBV12-3 or TRBV12-4 to TRBJ1-2; 7 bases align to TRBD1. With V trimmed by 1 base and J by 1 base, 9 bases remained unmatched. This CDR3 comprises 17 residues. The CDR3 region has the DNA TGTGCCAGCAGTTTAGGGGGGACAGTCGGATTTAACTATGGCTACACCTTC. Its translation is CASSLGGTVGFNYGYTF.

This clonotype occurred a few times. In nucleotides, the CDR3 is TGTGCCAGCAGTTCCATGGCGGGCTCGAACACCGGGGAGCTGTTTTTT. Translating it yields CASSSMAGSNTGELFF. The chain couples TRBV12-3 or TRBV12-4 to TRBJ2-2; TRBD2 is a possible D gene (5 bases). V lost 4 bases and J 0 bases, leaving 12 bases between the germline ends. This CDR3 contains 16 residues.

This chain joins TRBV5-1 and TRBJ1-2; D might be TRBD1 (6 bases). Germline-derived CDR1 and CDR2 are SGHRS and YFSETQ. V was cut by 2 bases and J by 6 bases, with 14 bases left in between. This CDR3 comprises 14 residues. The DNA of the CDR3 is TGCGCCAGCAGCTTCGATTGGACAGTTGATGGCTACACCTTC. Residues: CASSFDWTVDGYTF.

Ten or more counts support this clonotype. CDR3 amino acids: CSAMTGRGTTEAFF. CDR3 DNA: TGCAGTGCTATGACAGGGAGGGGTACCACTGAAGCTTTCTTT. The chain carries TRBV20-1 and TRBJ1-1; 7 bases fit TRBD1. Germline V lookup: CDR1 DFQATT, CDR2 SNEGSKA (reference sequence). The CDR3 is 14 residues long. V lost 4 bases, J lost 4 bases, and 9 bases stayed unmatched.

The chain links TRBV10-3 to TRBJ1-3; a possible D gene is TRBD1 (5 bases). Germline V lookup: CDR1 ENHRY, CDR2 SYGVKD. This CDR3 region has 13 residues. The V end was cut by 2 bases, the J end by 7 bases, with 9 bases between. CDR3 coding DNA: TGTGCCATCAGTGAGGCTGGGGGGAACACCATATATTTT. Protein: CAISEAGGNTIYF.

V and J are TRBV15 and TRBJ2-2; D may match TRBD1 or TRBD2 (5 bases each). Germline CDR1 LNHNV, CDR2 YYDKDF (reference sequence). The CDR3 spans 16 residues. Trimming shortened V by 1 base and J by 4 bases, and 13 bases separated the two germline ends. The CDR3 spells CATSRVGERGTGELFF. The CDR3, as DNA: TGTGCCACCAGCAGAGTAGGGGAGAGGGGCACCGGGGAGCTGTTTTTT.